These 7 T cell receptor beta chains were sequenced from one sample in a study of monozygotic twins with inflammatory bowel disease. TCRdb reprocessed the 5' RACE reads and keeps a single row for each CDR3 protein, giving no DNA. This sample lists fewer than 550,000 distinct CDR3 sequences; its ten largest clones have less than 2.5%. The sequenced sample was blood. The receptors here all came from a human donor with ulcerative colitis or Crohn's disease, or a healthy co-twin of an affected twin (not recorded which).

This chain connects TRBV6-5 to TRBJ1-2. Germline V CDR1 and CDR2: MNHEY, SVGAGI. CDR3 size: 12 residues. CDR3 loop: CASSTSNGGYTF.

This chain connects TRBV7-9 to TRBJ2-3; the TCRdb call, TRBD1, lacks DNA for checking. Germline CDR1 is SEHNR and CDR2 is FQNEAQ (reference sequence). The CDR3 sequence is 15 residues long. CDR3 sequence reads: CASSQDRVKVDTQYF.

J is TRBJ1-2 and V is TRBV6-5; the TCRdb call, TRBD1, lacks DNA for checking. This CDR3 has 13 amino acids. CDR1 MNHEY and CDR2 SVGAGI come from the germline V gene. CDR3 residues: CASSYPQGHGFTF.

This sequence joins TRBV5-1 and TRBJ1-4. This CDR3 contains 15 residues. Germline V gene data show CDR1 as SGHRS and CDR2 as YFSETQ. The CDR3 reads CASSPDEATNEKLFF.

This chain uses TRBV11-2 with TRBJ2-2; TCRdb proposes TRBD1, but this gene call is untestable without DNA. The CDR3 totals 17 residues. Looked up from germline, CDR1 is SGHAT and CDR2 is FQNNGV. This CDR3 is CASSLGQGASLPGELFF. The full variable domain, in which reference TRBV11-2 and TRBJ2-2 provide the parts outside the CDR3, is EAGVAQSPRYKIIEKRQSVAFWCNPISGHATLYWYQQILGQGPKLLIQFQNNGVVDDSQLPKDRFSAERLKGVDSTLKIQPAKLEDSAVYLCASSLGQGASLPGELFFGEGSRLTVL.

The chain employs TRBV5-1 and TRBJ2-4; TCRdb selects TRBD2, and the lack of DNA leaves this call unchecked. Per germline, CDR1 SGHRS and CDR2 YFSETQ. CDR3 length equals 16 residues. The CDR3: CASSPRTTGGGNIQYF.

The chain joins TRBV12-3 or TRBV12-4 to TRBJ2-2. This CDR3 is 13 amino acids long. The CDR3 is CASRFSGSKELFF.